The 18 T cell receptor beta chains listed next were all sequenced from one sample in a study of brain T cells in children with intractable seizures. Time point defined: blood from clinic visit 5 months post-surgery; TSC patient then seizure free. Only in-frame clones appear in the TCRdb table, and some are missing; sequencing was by immunoSEQ multiplex PCR. The sample lists about 340,000 clones, over 85% occurring once. The material was peripheral blood, obtained 4 to 5 months after surgery. The receptors were sampled from a boy less than two years old with tuberous sclerosis and intractable seizures.

The J gene is TRBJ1-1, the V gene TRBV5-1; TRBD1 agrees at 7 bases. This CDR3 is 16 amino acids long. With 2 bases clipped from V and 0 bases from J, the junction kept 7 bases outside the gene matches. Germline V gene sequence: CDR1 SGHRS, CDR2 YFSETQ. The CDR3 is CASSFGTGTVNTEAFF. In DNA form, the CDR3 reads TGCGCCAGCAGCTTTGGAACCGGGACAGTGAACACTGAAGCTTTCTTT.

J is TRBJ1-2 and V is TRBV18; D is unresolved. The CDR3 spans 15 residues. V was clipped by 2 bases and J by 5 bases, with 15 bases between them. Germline V gene lookup returns CDR1 KGHSH and CDR2 LQKENI. CDR3 sequence: CASSPIKDSGYGYTF. The CDR3, as DNA: TGTGCCAGCTCACCAATCAAGGATTCGGGTTATGGCTACACCTTC.

The chain joins TRBV3-1 (or the pseudogene TRBV3-2) to TRBJ2-3; 13 bases are a match to TRBD2. The CDR3 runs to 16 residues. Germline CDR1 reads LGHDT; CDR2 reads YNNKEL (reference sequence). Trimming took 6 bases from V and 2 from J; bases not matched to a gene: 5. The CDR3: CASSPTSGGDTDTQYF. The CDR3 coding sequence is TGTGCCAGCAGTCCTACTAGCGGGGGGGACACAGATACGCAGTATTTT.

The V call is TRBV2, the J call TRBJ2-7, with 9 bases lining up with TRBD2. This CDR3 has 17 residues. The V gene end was trimmed by 7 bases and the J gene end by 4 bases; junction bases not matched to a gene: 17. Germline loops: CDR1 SNHLY, CDR2 FYNNEI. CDR3 loop: CASTASGTSSMVYEQYF. In nucleotides, the CDR3 is TGTGCCAGCACGGCTAGCGGGACTTCAAGTATGGTGTACGAGCAGTACTTC.

The gene calls are TRBV19 and TRBJ1-5; D uncertain. V lost 5 bases and J lost 7, with 12 bases in between. This CDR3 has 13 amino acids. Per the germline V gene, CDR1 is LNHDA and CDR2 is SQIVND (reference sequence). CDR3 nucleotides: TGTGCCAGTAGTGATGGGGTTCAGCAGCCCCAGCATTTT. This sequence encodes CASSDGVQQPQHF.

In this sample, this clone turned up once. This chain links TRBV5-1 with TRBJ2-2, with TRBD2 matching 10 bases. V was pared by 4 bases and J by 4 bases, with 4 bases of the junction left unmatched. The CDR3 extends over 15 amino acids. Germline loops: CDR1 SGHRS, CDR2 YFSETQ. For the CDR3, the DNA is TGCGCCAGCAGCACCGGACTAGCGGTCACCGGGGAGCTGTTTTTT. It codes for CASSTGLAVTGELFF.

The rearrangement joins TRBV2 to TRBJ1-1, with TRBD1 as a possible D gene (6 bases). This CDR3 is built from 15 residues. Trimming left V 3 bases short and J 7 bases short, with 18 bases between. Germline V gene lookup returns CDR1 SNHLY and CDR2 FYNNEI. CDR3 loop: CASSDHPGALGEAFF. Here the CDR3 DNA reads TGTGCCAGCAGTGATCATCCGGGGGCTCTTGGTGAAGCTTTCTTT. The full variable domain, in which reference TRBV2 and TRBJ1-1 provide the parts outside the CDR3, is EPEVTQTPSHQVTQMGQEVILRCVPISNHLYFYWYRQILGQKVEFLVSFYNNEISEKSEIFDDQFSVERPDGSNFTLKIRSTKLEDSAMYFCASSDHPGALGEAFFGQGTRLTVV.

This clone has more than one count but fewer than ten. The rearrangement links TRBV19 to TRBJ1-4; TRBD1 matches 7 bases. J gave up 1 base and V 3 bases, and 2 bases lay outside the gene matches. This CDR3 contains 15 residues. In germline, CDR1 is LNHDA, CDR2 SQIVND (reference sequence). This CDR3 is CASSIRQGTNEKLFF. In DNA form, the CDR3 reads TGTGCCAGTAGTATCCGACAGGGAACTAATGAAAAACTGTTTTTT.

V gene TRBV5-1 combines with J gene TRBJ2-7; 7 nucleotides match TRBD2. Germline V gene lookup returns CDR1 SGHRS and CDR2 YFSETQ. The V gene end was trimmed by 0 bases and the J gene end by 2 bases; junction bases not matched to a gene: 8. CDR3 length equals 16 residues. CDR3 in amino acids: CASSLVQASGTYEQYF. The CDR3 bases are TGCGCCAGCAGCTTGGTTCAGGCTAGCGGAACCTACGAGCAGTACTTC.

This clone was picked up one time. The chain has TRBV11-2 and TRBJ2-3, with D perhaps TRBD2 (6 bases). Germline CDR1 and CDR2: SGHAT and FQNNGV. V lost 1 base and J 6 bases, leaving 20 bases between the germline ends. The CDR3 totals 17 residues. The CDR3 DNA reads as TGTGCCAGCAGCTTAGTATTGGGACTGTCCCCGTCGGATACGCAGTATTTT. It translates to CASSLVLGLSPSDTQYF.

The chain employs TRBV29-1 and TRBJ2-4; D is unclear. CDR3 length equals 14 residues. V was trimmed by 7 bases and J by 2 bases, leaving 15 bases between them. The germline V gene encodes CDR1 SQVTM and CDR2 ANQGSEA. CDR3 region: CSARSSGPKNIQYF. The CDR3 region has the DNA TGCAGCGCTAGGTCGTCCGGGCCCAAAAACATTCAGTACTTC. Based on the CDR3 plus reference TRBV29-1 and TRBJ2-4, the full variable domain is SAVISQKPSRDICQRGTSLTIQCQVDSQVTMMFWYRQQPGQSLTLIATANQGSEATYESGFVIDKFPISRPNLTFSTLTVSNMSPEDSSIYLCSARSSGPKNIQYFGAGTRLSVL.

V and J are TRBV3-1 (or the pseudogene TRBV3-2) and TRBJ2-3; 16 bases match TRBD2. CDR1 is LGHDT and CDR2 is YNNKEL in the germline V gene (reference sequence). J gave up 1 base and V 2 bases, and 6 bases lay outside the gene matches. The CDR3 runs to 19 residues. CDR3 sequence: CASSQRGLAGGPRTDTQYF. CDR3 bases: TGTGCCAGCAGCCAAAGGGGACTAGCGGGGGGGCCCCGCACAGATACGCAGTATTTT.

This clone was counted once. DNA of the CDR3: TGTGCCAGCTCACCAGGCAGGACCTACGAGCAGTACTTC. Translation gives CASSPGRTYEQYF. The genes are TRBV18 and TRBJ2-7; no reliable D call. CDR1 and CDR2 (germline): KGHSH, LQKENI. V was clipped by 2 bases and J by 2 bases, with 7 bases between them. The CDR3 sequence is 13 residues long.

This clone showed up just a few times. The CDR3 protein is CASSYSIGRTNTEAFF. The CDR3 DNA sequence: TGTGCCAGCAGTTACTCGATTGGACGGACTAACACTGAAGCTTTCTTT. The chain couples TRBV6-6 to TRBJ1-1; D call uncertain. CDR3 length equals 16 residues. Trimming removed 0 bases at V and 2 bases at J, with 13 bases between. Germline loops: CDR1 MNHNY, CDR2 SVGAGI (reference sequence).

V gene TRBV11-2 combines with J gene TRBJ1-5; 10 nucleotides line up with TRBD1. CDR1 and CDR2 (germline): SGHAT, FQNNGV. Trimming at V came to 5 bases and at J to 4 bases, leaving 11 bases not matched to a gene. CDR3 length: 17 amino acids. The CDR3 coding sequence is TGTGCCAGCAGCCGAGTGTCTGGGACAGGGGTAAATCAGCCCCAGCATTTT. This sequence encodes CASSRVSGTGVNQPQHF.

Turning to this clone: Other DNA sequences within the sample encode an identical CDR3. V is TRBV19 and J is TRBJ1-2; D uncertain. CDR1 and CDR2 (germline): LNHDA, SQIVND (reference sequence). The ends were cut back, 2 bases at V and 0 bases at J, with 7 bases in the middle. This CDR3 has 14 residues. CDR3 residues: CASSIQASNYGYTF. The CDR3 nucleotides read TGTGCCAGTAGTATACAGGCTTCTAACTATGGCTACACCTTC.

The chain is built from TRBV7-6 and TRBJ2-7; the D call may be TRBD1 or TRBD2 (5 bases each). CDR1 is SGHVS, CDR2 FNYEAQ, per germline. Trimming left V 3 bases short and J 4 bases short, with 13 bases between. The CDR3 has 14 residues. The CDR3: CASSLEQGRYEQYF. The CDR3 region has the DNA TGTGCCAGCAGCTTGGAGCAGGGACGGTACGAGCAGTACTTC. Full variable domain (remainder filled in from reference TRBV7-6 and TRBJ2-7): GAGVSQSPRYKVTKRGQDVALRCDPISGHVSLYWYRQALGQGPEFLTYFNYEAQQDKSGLPNDRFSAERPEGSISTLTIQRTEQRDSAMYRCASSLEQGRYEQYFGPGTRLTVT.

This clone turned up a few times. The chain couples TRBV7-8 to TRBJ1-5; D gene ambiguous. Germline V lookup: CDR1 SGHVS, CDR2 FQNEAQ. Trimming took 5 bases from V and 0 from J, leaving 14 bases between them. The CDR3 covers 16 residues. The CDR3, as DNA: TGTGCCAGCAGCCCCAACCAGCAGTATAGCAATCAGCCCCAGCATTTT. It translates to CASSPNQQYSNQPQHF.